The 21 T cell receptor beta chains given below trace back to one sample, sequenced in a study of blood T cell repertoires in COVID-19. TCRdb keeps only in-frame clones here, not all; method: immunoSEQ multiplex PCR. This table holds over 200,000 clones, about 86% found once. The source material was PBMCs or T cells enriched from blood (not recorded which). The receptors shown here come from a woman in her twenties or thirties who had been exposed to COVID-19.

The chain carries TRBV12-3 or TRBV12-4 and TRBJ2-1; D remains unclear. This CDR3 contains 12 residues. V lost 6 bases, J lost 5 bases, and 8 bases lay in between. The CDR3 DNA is TGTGCCAGCAGCGTATATAACAATGAGCAGTTCTTC. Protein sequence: CASSVYNNEQFF.

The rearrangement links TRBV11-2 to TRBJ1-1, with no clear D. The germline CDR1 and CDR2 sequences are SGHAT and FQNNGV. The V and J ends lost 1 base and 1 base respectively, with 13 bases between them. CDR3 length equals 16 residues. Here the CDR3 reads CASSLGRGTENTEAFF. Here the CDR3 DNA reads TGTGCCAGCAGCTTAGGTCGGGGTACAGAGAACACTGAAGCTTTCTTT.

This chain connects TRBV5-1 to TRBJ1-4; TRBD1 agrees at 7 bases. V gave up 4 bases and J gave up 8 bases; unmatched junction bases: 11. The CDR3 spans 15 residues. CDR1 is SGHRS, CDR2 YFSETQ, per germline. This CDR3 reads CASSQKTGAGEKLFF. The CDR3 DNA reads TGCGCCAGCAGCCAAAAAACAGGGGCCGGGGAAAAACTGTTTTTT.

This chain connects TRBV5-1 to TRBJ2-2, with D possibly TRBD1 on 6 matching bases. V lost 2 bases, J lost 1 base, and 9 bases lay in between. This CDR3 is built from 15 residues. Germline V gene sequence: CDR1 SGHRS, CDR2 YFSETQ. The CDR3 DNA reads TGCGCCAGCAGCTTCGTGACAGGGAACACCGGGGAGCTGTTTTTT. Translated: CASSFVTGNTGELFF.

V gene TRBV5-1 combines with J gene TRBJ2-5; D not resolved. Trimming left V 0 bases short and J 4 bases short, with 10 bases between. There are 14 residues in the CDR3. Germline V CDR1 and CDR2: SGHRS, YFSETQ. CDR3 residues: CASSLDRVLETQYF. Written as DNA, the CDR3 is TGCGCCAGCAGCTTGGATCGGGTTTTAGAGACCCAGTACTTC.

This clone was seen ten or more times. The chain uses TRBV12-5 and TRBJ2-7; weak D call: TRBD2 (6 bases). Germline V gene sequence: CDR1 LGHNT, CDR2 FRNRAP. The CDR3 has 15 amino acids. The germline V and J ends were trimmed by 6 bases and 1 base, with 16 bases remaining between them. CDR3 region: CASGPGRDLSYEQYF. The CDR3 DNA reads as TGTGCTAGTGGGCCCGGCAGGGACTTATCCTACGAGCAGTACTTC.

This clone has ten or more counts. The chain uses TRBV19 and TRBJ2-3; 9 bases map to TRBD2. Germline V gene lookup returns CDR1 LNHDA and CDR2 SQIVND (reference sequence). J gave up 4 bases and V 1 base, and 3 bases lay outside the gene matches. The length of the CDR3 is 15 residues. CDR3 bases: TGTGCCAGTAGTATAGTAGCGGGGGAAGCAGATACGCAGTATTTT. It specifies CASSIVAGEADTQYF. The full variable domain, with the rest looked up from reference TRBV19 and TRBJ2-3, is DGGITQSPKYLFRKEGQNVTLSCEQNLNHDAMYWYRQDPGQGLRLIYYSQIVNDFQKGDIAEGYSVSREKKESFPLTVTSAQKNPTAFYLCASSIVAGEADTQYFGPGTRLTVL.

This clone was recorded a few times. This CDR3 reads CASSLAAVTIYGYTF. The DNA for the CDR3 is TGTGCCAGCAGCTTAGCTGCGGTCACCATCTATGGCTACACCTTC. The chain links TRBV7-8 to TRBJ1-2; D not certain. CDR1 and CDR2 from the germline V gene are SGHVS and FQNEAQ. This CDR3 region has 15 residues. V gave up 0 bases and J gave up 4 bases, with 12 bases separating them.

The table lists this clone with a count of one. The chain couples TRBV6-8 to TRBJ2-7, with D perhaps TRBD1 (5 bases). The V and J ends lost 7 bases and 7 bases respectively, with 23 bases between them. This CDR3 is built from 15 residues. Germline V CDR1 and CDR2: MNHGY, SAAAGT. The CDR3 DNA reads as TGTGCCAGCAACGCACCGGGTGGGGCCCGTGGGGAGCAGTACTTC. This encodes CASNAPGGARGEQYF.

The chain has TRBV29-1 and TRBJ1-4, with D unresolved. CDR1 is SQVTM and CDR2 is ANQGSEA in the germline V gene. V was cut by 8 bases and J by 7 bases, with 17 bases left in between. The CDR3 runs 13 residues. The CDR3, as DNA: TGCAGCACCCGGGCGGAGGGCGGTGAAAAACTGTTTTTT. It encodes CSTRAEGGEKLFF.

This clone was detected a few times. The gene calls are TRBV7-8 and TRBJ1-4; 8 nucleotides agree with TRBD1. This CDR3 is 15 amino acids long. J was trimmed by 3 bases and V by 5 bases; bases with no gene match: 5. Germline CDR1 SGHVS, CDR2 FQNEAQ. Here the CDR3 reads CASSPQQGANEKLFF. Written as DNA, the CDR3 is TGTGCCAGCAGCCCACAACAGGGGGCTAATGAAAAACTGTTTTTT.

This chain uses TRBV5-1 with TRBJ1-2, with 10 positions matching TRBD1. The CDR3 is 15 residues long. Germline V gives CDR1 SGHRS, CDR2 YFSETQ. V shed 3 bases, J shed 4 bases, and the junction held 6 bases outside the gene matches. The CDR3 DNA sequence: TGCGCCAGCAGCTACGGGACAGGGGTTACCTATGGCTACACCTTC. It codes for CASSYGTGVTYGYTF. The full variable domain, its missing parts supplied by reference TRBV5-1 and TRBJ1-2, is KAGVTQTPRYLIKTRGQQVTLSCSPISGHRSVSWYQQTPGQGLQFLFEYFSETQRNKGNFPGRFSGRQFSNSRSEMNVSTLELGDSALYLCASSYGTGVTYGYTFGSGTRLTVV.

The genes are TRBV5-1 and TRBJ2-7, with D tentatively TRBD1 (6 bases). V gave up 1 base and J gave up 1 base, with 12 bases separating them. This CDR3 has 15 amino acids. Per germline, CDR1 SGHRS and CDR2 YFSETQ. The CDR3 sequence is CASSLSPGESYEQYF. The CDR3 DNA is TGCGCCAGCAGCTTGTCCCCAGGGGAATCCTACGAGCAGTACTTC.

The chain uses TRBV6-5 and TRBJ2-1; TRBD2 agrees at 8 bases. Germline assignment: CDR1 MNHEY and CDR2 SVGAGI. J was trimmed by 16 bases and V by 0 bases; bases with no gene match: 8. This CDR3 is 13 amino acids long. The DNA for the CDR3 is TGTGCCAGCAGTTACTCCGGGACGGGGGGGCTTTTCTTC. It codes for CASSYSGTGGLFF.

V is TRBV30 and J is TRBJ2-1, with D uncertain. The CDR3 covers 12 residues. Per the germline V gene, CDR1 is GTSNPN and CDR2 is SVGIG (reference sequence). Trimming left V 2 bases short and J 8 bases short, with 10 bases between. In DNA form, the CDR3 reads TGTGCCTGGAGTCCGCCCCAGGATGAGCAGTTCTTC. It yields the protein CAWSPPQDEQFF.

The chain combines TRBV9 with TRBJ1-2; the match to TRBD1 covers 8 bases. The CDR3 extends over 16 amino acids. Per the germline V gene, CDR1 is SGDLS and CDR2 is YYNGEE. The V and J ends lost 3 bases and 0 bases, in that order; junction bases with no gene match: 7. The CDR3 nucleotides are TGTGCCAGCAGCGCCGAAGGGGGACAGGCTAACTATGGCTACACCTTC. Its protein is CASSAEGGQANYGYTF.

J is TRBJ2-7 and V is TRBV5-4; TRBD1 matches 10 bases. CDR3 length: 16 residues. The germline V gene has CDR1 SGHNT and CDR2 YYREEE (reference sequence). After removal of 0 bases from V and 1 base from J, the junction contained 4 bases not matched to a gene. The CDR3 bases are TGTGCCAGCAGCTTGGTACGGGGACAGGGGTCCTACGAGCAGTACTTC. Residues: CASSLVRGQGSYEQYF.

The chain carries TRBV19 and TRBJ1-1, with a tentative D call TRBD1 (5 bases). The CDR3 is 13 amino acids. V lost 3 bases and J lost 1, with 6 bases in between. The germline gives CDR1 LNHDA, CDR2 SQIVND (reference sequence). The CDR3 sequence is CASSMQGNTEAFF. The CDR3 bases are TGTGCCAGTAGTATGCAGGGGAACACTGAAGCTTTCTTT.

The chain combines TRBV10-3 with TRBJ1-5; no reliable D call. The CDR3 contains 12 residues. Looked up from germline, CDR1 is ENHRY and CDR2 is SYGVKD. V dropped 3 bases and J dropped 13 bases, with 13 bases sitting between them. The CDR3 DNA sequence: TGTGCCATCAGTGAAACCGGAGAAGAGCAGCATTTT. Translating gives CAISETGEEQHF.

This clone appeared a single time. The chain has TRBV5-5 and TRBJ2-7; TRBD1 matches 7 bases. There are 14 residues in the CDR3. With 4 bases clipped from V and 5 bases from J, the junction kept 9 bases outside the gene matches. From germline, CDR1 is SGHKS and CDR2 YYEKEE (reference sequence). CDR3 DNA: TGTGCCAGCAGCCTCCTCGACAGGGCCCACGAGCAGTACTTC. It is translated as CASSLLDRAHEQYF. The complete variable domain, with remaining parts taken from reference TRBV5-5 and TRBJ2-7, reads DAGVTQSPTHLIKTRGQQVTLRCSPISGHKSVSWYQQVLGQGPQFIFQYYEKEERGRGNFPDRFSARQFPNYSSELNVNALLLGDSALYLCASSLLDRAHEQYFGPGTRLTVT.

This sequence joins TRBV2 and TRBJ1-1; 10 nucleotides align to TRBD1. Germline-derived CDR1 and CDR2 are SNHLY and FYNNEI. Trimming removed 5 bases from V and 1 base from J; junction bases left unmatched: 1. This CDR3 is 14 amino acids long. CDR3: CASSWTGGNTEAFF. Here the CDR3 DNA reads TGTGCCAGCAGTTGGACAGGGGGGAACACTGAAGCTTTCTTT.